These 23 T cell receptor beta chains were sequenced from one sample in a study of blood T cell repertoires in COVID-19 (dated by TCRdb to the early 2020s). Receptors were amplified or captured by the immunoSEQ multiplex PCR assay. The table comes from immuneACCESS by way of TCRdb, which keeps in-frame sequences with V and J called. Part of the clones is missing from these tables; in studies checked, under half for an unresolved V gene and the rest for unknown reasons. The sample data list over 100,000 clones, and approximately 82% of these were observed just once. Together, the top ten hold roughly 7.9% of the sample. The sample was peripheral blood. The origin of the receptors is a woman older than 75 with active or convalescent COVID-19.

The CDR3 nucleotides read TGTGCCAGCAGCCCCGCCCCGGGGACCCAGTACTTC. Protein product: CASSPAPGTQYF. The genes are TRBV3-1 (or the pseudogene TRBV3-2) and TRBJ2-5; D is uncertain. The germline gives CDR1 LGHDT, CDR2 YNNKEL (reference sequence). Trimming pared 4 bases from V and 7 bases from J, leaving 10 bases between. CDR3 size: 12 residues.

This sequence joins TRBV28 and TRBJ1-6; D not certain. Germline V gene data show CDR1 as MDHEN and CDR2 as SYDVKM. CDR3 length: 17 amino acids. Trimming cost V 5 bases and J 4 bases, with 18 bases left between them. The chain's CDR3 is CASSPRVQTTYNSPLHF. The CDR3 region has the DNA TGTGCCAGCAGTCCTCGGGTCCAAACTACTTATAATTCACCCCTCCACTTT.

This clone has more than one count but fewer than ten. The chain joins TRBV5-6 to TRBJ1-5; D possibly corresponds to TRBD1 (6 bases). This CDR3 spans 14 amino acids. Per germline, CDR1 SGHDT and CDR2 YYEEEE. Trimming removed 3 bases from V and 3 bases from J, with 10 bases in between. The CDR3 sequence is CASSSGTLNQPQHF. The CDR3 nucleotides read TGTGCCAGCAGCTCCGGGACACTCAATCAGCCCCAGCATTTT.

The chain joins TRBV2 to TRBJ2-1; a weak D match, TRBD1 (6 bases). Looked up from germline, CDR1 is SNHLY and CDR2 is FYNNEI. The CDR3 is made up of 11 amino acids. Trimming shortened V by 7 bases and J by 12 bases, and 13 bases separated the two germline ends. The CDR3 DNA sequence: TGTGCCAGCAAGGACAGTTCTCGGCAGTTCTTC. Translating it yields CASKDSSRQFF.

The chain is built from TRBV6-5 and TRBJ1-1; possible D gene TRBD1, 5 bases. CDR1 MNHEY and CDR2 SVGAGI come from the germline V gene. Trimming pared 6 bases from V and 0 bases from J, leaving 11 bases between. The CDR3 is 14 residues long. The CDR3 DNA reads as TGTGCCAGCAGGCGACAGTTCATGAACACTGAAGCTTTCTTT. Amino acids: CASRRQFMNTEAFF.

This rearrangement joins TRBV10-3 to TRBJ2-7, with 9 bases lining up with TRBD2. The CDR3 consists of 16 residues. After removal of 3 bases from V and 3 bases from J, the junction contained 9 bases not matched to a gene. Germline CDR1 is ENHRY and CDR2 is SYGVKD. The CDR3 is CAISEGSGGLYYEQYF. CDR3 sequence (DNA): TGTGCCATCAGTGAAGGTAGCGGGGGCCTTTACTACGAGCAGTACTTC.

The chain couples TRBV5-1 to TRBJ2-2; D is undetermined. Trimming removed 3 bases at V and 6 bases at J, with 12 bases between. The CDR3 totals 14 residues. The germline V gene has CDR1 SGHRS and CDR2 YFSETQ. CDR3: CASSYPSGSGELFF. CDR3 coding DNA: TGCGCCAGCAGCTACCCGTCCGGGTCCGGGGAGCTGTTTTTT. Looking up the rest from reference TRBV5-1 and TRBJ2-2 gives the full variable domain: KAGVTQTPRYLIKTRGQQVTLSCSPISGHRSVSWYQQTPGQGLQFLFEYFSETQRNKGNFPGRFSGRQFSNSRSEMNVSTLELGDSALYLCASSYPSGSGELFFGEGSRLTVL.

This rearrangement joins TRBV7-2 to TRBJ2-6; 9 nucleotides align to TRBD2. V lost 5 bases and J lost 0; bases outside the gene matches: 5. The length of the CDR3 is 17 residues. Germline CDR1 and CDR2: SGHTA and FQGNSA. CDR3 loop: CASSRSGGNSGANVLTF. In nucleotides, the CDR3 is TGTGCCAGCAGCCGTAGCGGGGGAAACTCTGGGGCCAACGTCCTGACTTTC.

The rearrangement joins TRBV9 to TRBJ2-1; TRBD2 agrees at 11 bases. The CDR3 spans 18 residues. CDR1 SGDLS and CDR2 YYNGEE come from the germline V gene. V dropped 3 bases and J dropped 7; count of bases not matched to a gene: 15. The CDR3 DNA reads as TGTGCCAGCAGCGAAGACCTACGCTGGGCTAGCGGGAGGAATGAGCAGTTCTTC. It specifies CASSEDLRWASGRNEQFF.

The chain combines TRBV7-2 with TRBJ2-3; D possibly corresponds to TRBD2 (5 bases). V lost 4 bases and J 0 bases, leaving 11 bases between the germline ends. Germline V CDR1 and CDR2: SGHTA, FQGNSA. The CDR3 runs 15 residues. The CDR3 region has the DNA TGTGCCAGCAGCTACAATGGACTTAGCACAGATACGCAGTATTTT. It translates to CASSYNGLSTDTQYF. The whole variable domain, remainder taken from reference TRBV7-2 and TRBJ2-3, is GAGVSQSPSNKVTEKGKDVELRCDPISGHTALYWYRQSLGQGLEFLIYFQGNSAPDKSGLPSDRFSAERTGGSVSTLTIQRTQQEDSAVYLCASSYNGLSTDTQYFGPGTRLTVL.

The V call is TRBV28, the J call TRBJ1-2; no reliable D call. Per the germline V gene, CDR1 is MDHEN and CDR2 is SYDVKM. The ends were cut back, 5 bases at V and 8 bases at J, with 9 bases in the middle. The CDR3 length is 11 residues. The CDR3, as DNA: TGTGCCAGCAGTCACCCCGAGGGCTACACCTTC. Translating gives CASSHPEGYTF.

This chain joins TRBV11-3 and TRBJ2-2; possibly TRBD2 for D (5 bases). The CDR3 is 15 amino acids. Germline V lookup: CDR1 SGHNT, CDR2 YENEEA. Trimming pared 3 bases from V and 5 bases from J, leaving 13 bases between. CDR3 loop: CASSLGVGRTGELFF. The CDR3 DNA reads as TGTGCCAGCAGCTTGGGAGTCGGTAGGACCGGGGAGCTGTTTTTT.

This clone was counted once. The chain couples TRBV5-1 to TRBJ2-7; unclear D gene. The CDR3 has 13 amino acids. From germline, CDR1 is SGHRS and CDR2 YFSETQ. V lost 0 bases and J lost 4, with 8 bases in between. CDR3 sequence reads: CASSLAVFYEQYF. CDR3 DNA: TGCGCCAGCAGCTTGGCAGTTTTTTACGAGCAGTACTTC.

The chain links TRBV10-3 to TRBJ1-1, with 8 bases lining up with TRBD1. The germline CDR1 and CDR2 sequences are ENHRY and SYGVKD. The ends lost 3 bases at V and 1 base at J; junction bases unmatched: 4. The CDR3 sequence is 15 residues long. The CDR3, as DNA: TGTGCCATCAGTGATGGGGGGACAGGGAACACTGAAGCTTTCTTT. This sequence encodes CAISDGGTGNTEAFF.

The CDR3 nucleotides are TGTGCCGGAGGCGGACAGCTCAATCAGCCCCAGCATTTT. Protein sequence: CAGGGQLNQPQHF. The chain combines TRBV6-5 with TRBJ1-5; D might be TRBD1 (6 bases). Per germline, CDR1 MNHEY and CDR2 SVGAGI. The V end was cut by 11 bases, the J end by 3 bases, with 14 bases between. This CDR3 spans 13 amino acids.

This clone was seen only a few times. The V and J genes are TRBV10-3 and TRBJ2-2, with TRBD2 identical over 8 bases. This CDR3 region has 14 residues. V dropped 7 bases and J dropped 1; count of bases not matched to a gene: 2. Germline CDR1 and CDR2: ENHRY and SYGVKD. DNA of the CDR3: TGTGCCATCAATAGCGGGATGAACACCGGGGAGCTGTTTTTT. The encoded protein is CAINSGMNTGELFF.

This clone was counted many times. V gene TRBV7-9 combines with J gene TRBJ2-7, with D tentatively TRBD1 (8 bases). This CDR3 has 14 residues. Trimming cost V 5 bases and J 6 bases, with 17 bases left between them. Germline V gene lookup returns CDR1 SEHNR and CDR2 FQNEAQ (reference sequence). CDR3 in DNA: TGTGCCAGCAGCCAACAGGGGGGGACAATCGAGCAGTACTTC. It is translated as CASSQQGGTIEQYF.

The chain has TRBV9 and TRBJ2-3, with D unresolved. The germline V and J ends were trimmed by 4 bases and 2 bases, with 14 bases remaining between them. The CDR3 is 15 residues long. Germline CDR1 reads SGDLS; CDR2 reads YYNGEE. CDR3 DNA: TGTGCCAGCAGCCCCCGGTCGCCGTTCACAGATACGCAGTATTTT. Its translation is CASSPRSPFTDTQYF.

This clone has just a few counts. J is TRBJ1-1 and V is TRBV28; D may be TRBD1 (6 bases). Germline V gene lookup returns CDR1 MDHEN and CDR2 SYDVKM. V gave up 2 bases and J gave up 10 bases, with 14 bases separating them. The CDR3 spans 13 residues. CDR3 DNA sequence: TGTGCCAGCAGTTTAGCGGACAGCCGACGAGCTTTCTTT. Amino acids: CASSLADSRRAFF.

The rearrangement joins TRBV7-3 to TRBJ2-7; 8 positions match TRBD2. In germline, CDR1 is SGHTA, CDR2 FQGTGA. The CDR3 is 14 amino acids. V was pared by 1 base and J by 5 bases, with 4 bases of the junction left unmatched. CDR3 protein: CASSLIPGGHEQYF. The CDR3 bases are TGTGCCAGCAGCTTAATCCCGGGAGGGCACGAGCAGTACTTC.

This chain connects TRBV12-3 or TRBV12-4 to TRBJ1-1; no firm D call. This CDR3 has 13 residues. Trimming shortened V by 0 bases and J by 10 bases, and 12 bases separated the two germline ends. The CDR3 nucleotides read TGTGCCAGCAGTTTAGCTTCAGGCCTGCGAGCTTTCTTT. Protein sequence: CASSLASGLRAFF.

This chain joins TRBV28 and TRBJ2-7; 7 positions match TRBD2. CDR1 is MDHEN and CDR2 is SYDVKM in the germline V gene. The CDR3 is 13 amino acids. The V segment lost 7 bases and the J segment 2 bases; nucleotides outside the gene matches: 5. CDR3 amino acids: CASIREAPYEQYF. As DNA, the CDR3 is TGTGCCAGCATACGGGAGGCCCCCTACGAGCAGTACTTC. Using reference TRBV28 and TRBJ2-7 for the parts outside the CDR3, the full variable domain is DVKVTQSSRYLVKRTGEKVFLECVQDMDHENMFWYRQDPGLGLRLIYFSYDVKMKEKGDIPEGYSVSREKKERFSLILESASTNQTSMYLCASIREAPYEQYFGPGTRLTVT.

The V call is TRBV5-1, the J call TRBJ1-1, with TRBD1 matching 8 bases. The CDR3 loop spans 15 amino acids. Germline V gene data show CDR1 as SGHRS and CDR2 as YFSETQ. The trim removed 4 bases at V and 1 base at J, leaving 6 bases unmatched. The CDR3 DNA reads as TGCGCCAGCAGCCCGCAGACAGGGGCGAACACTGAAGCTTTCTTT. It specifies CASSPQTGANTEAFF. Complete variable domain (other parts from reference TRBV5-1 and TRBJ1-1): KAGVTQTPRYLIKTRGQQVTLSCSPISGHRSVSWYQQTPGQGLQFLFEYFSETQRNKGNFPGRFSGRQFSNSRSEMNVSTLELGDSALYLCASSPQTGANTEAFFGQGTRLTVV.